These 24 T cell receptor beta chains came from one sample sequenced in a study of T cells in localized non-small cell lung cancer (dated by TCRdb to between 2020 and 2021). Library construction relied on the immunoSEQ multiplex PCR assay. Entries here come from immuneACCESS through TCRdb and include only in-frame sequences with V and J called. Some clones fail to appear in such tables; in the studies checked, an unresolved V gene covers under half of the shortfall, and the cause of the remainder is unknown. The sample records under 20,000 clones, around 93% of which are singletons. The leading ten clones occupy 2.5% to 3% of the sample. Sequencing was performed on peripheral blood, taken before any cancer treatment. These receptors originate from a woman between 35 and 70 years old with stage I lung adenocarcinoma.

This chain joins TRBV19 and TRBJ1-2; D ambiguous. The CDR3 length is 14 residues. Trimming shortened V by 7 bases and J by 3 bases, and 15 bases separated the two germline ends. Germline V gives CDR1 LNHDA, CDR2 SQIVND (reference sequence). The CDR3 nucleotides are TGTGCCAGTACCAAGGGAGGGCTCGACTATGGCTACACCTTC. This codes for CASTKGGLDYGYTF. The variable domain in full, completed from reference TRBV19 and TRBJ1-2, reads DGGITQSPKYLFRKEGQNVTLSCEQNLNHDAMYWYRQDPGQGLRLIYYSQIVNDFQKGDIAEGYSVSREKKESFPLTVTSAQKNPTAFYLCASTKGGLDYGYTFGSGTRLTVV.

The J gene is TRBJ1-2, the V gene TRBV27, with D possibly TRBD1 on 6 matching bases. V lost 5 bases, J lost 4 bases, and 17 bases lay in between. CDR3 length: 15 residues. Germline V CDR1 and CDR2: MNHEY, SMNVEV (reference sequence). DNA of the CDR3: TGTGCCAGCAGTCTGGGACATCCCCAACTCTATGGCTACACCTTC. Its translation: CASSLGHPQLYGYTF.

Only one count was recorded for this clone. This chain links TRBV6-5 with TRBJ1-3; TRBD1 aligns across 7 bases. The CDR3 runs 15 residues. Germline loops: CDR1 MNHEY, CDR2 SVGAGI. Germline trimming cut 2 bases from V and 4 bases from J; bases unmatched to any gene: 5. The CDR3 nucleotides are TGTGCCAGCAGTTACGGCAGGGGGTCCGGAAACACCATATATTTT. Amino acid sequence: CASSYGRGSGNTIYF.

The CDR3 DNA sequence: TGTGCCAGCAGTTCGGCTGGGGGGCACTCCTACAATGAGCAGTTCTTC. Encoded protein: CASSSAGGHSYNEQFF. The chain links TRBV6-6 to TRBJ2-1, with D perhaps TRBD1 or TRBD2 (6 bases each). Trimming left V 4 bases short and J 0 bases short, with 13 bases between. CDR1 and CDR2 (germline): MNHNY, SVGAGI (reference sequence). The CDR3 is 16 residues long.

The genes are TRBV27 and TRBJ1-5; D is unclear. Trimming left V 6 bases short and J 0 bases short, with 12 bases between. Germline-derived CDR1 and CDR2 are MNHEY and SMNVEV (reference sequence). The CDR3 spans 15 residues. The CDR3 DNA reads as TGTGCCAGCAGACTTAACCGGGATAGCAATCAGCCCCAGCATTTT. Its translation is CASRLNRDSNQPQHF.

This chain connects TRBV6-1 to TRBJ1-5; D might be TRBD1 (6 bases). The CDR3 is 12 residues long. From germline, CDR1 is MNHNS and CDR2 SASEGT. Trimming stripped 11 bases from V and 4 bases from J, with 12 bases between. The CDR3 spells CARGDRNQPQHF. The CDR3 nucleotides are TGTGCCCGAGGAGACAGGAATCAGCCCCAGCATTTT.

V gene TRBV28 combines with J gene TRBJ1-3, with 8 bases matching TRBD1. V lost 6 bases and J lost 0; bases outside the gene matches: 7. The V gene's germline CDR1 is MDHEN and CDR2 SYDVKM. The CDR3 has 16 amino acids. Written as DNA, the CDR3 is TGTGCCAGCAGCCCCACAGGGGGACTCTCTGGAAACACCATATATTTT. It specifies CASSPTGGLSGNTIYF.

The V gene is TRBV5-1, the J gene TRBJ2-2; 8 positions agree with TRBD1. V lost 4 bases, J lost 5 bases, and 4 bases stayed unmatched. Per germline, CDR1 SGHRS and CDR2 YFSETQ. The CDR3 has 14 residues. CDR3: CASSDRGGTGELFF. In DNA form, the CDR3 reads TGCGCCAGCAGCGACAGGGGCGGGACCGGGGAGCTGTTTTTT.

The chain combines TRBV14 with TRBJ2-7; D is undetermined. Germline lookup yields CDR1 SGHDN and CDR2 FVKESK. The V and J ends lost 4 bases and 3 bases respectively, with 13 bases between them. The length of the CDR3 is 14 residues. The CDR3 sequence is CASSPWEGYYEQYF. The CDR3 DNA follows: TGTGCCAGCAGCCCCTGGGAAGGGTACTACGAGCAGTACTTC.

The chain employs TRBV6-4 and TRBJ1-1; no clear D gene. CDR3 size: 14 residues. Germline V gene sequence: CDR1 MRHNA, CDR2 SNTAGT. The V end was cut by 0 bases, the J end by 1 base, with 6 bases between. The CDR3 sequence: CASSDSDSNTEAFF. CDR3 sequence (DNA): TGTGCCAGCAGTGACTCAGACTCGAACACTGAAGCTTTCTTT.

This sequence joins TRBV10-3 and TRBJ1-2; 7 bases align to TRBD1. Looked up from germline, CDR1 is ENHRY and CDR2 is SYGVKD. The CDR3 totals 14 residues. V dropped 4 bases and J dropped 4; count of bases not matched to a gene: 6. The chain's CDR3 is CAISGWDSRYGYTF. CDR3 bases: TGTGCCATCAGTGGTTGGGACAGTCGCTATGGCTACACCTTC.

This clone appeared once. J is TRBJ2-3 and V is TRBV7-2; D is unresolved. The germline V gene has CDR1 SGHTA and CDR2 FQGNSA. The CDR3 contains 15 residues. V was trimmed by 4 bases and J by 0 bases, leaving 11 bases between them. CDR3 loop: CASSSDRDSTDTQYF. In nucleotides, the CDR3 is TGTGCCAGCAGCTCGGACCGAGACAGCACAGATACGCAGTATTTT.

The chain employs TRBV18 and TRBJ2-2; D remains unclear. Looked up from germline, CDR1 is KGHSH and CDR2 is LQKENI. Trimming took 3 bases from V and 7 from J, leaving 24 bases between them. The CDR3 length is 18 residues. The CDR3 sequence: CASSPYPSASPADGELFF. Written as DNA, the CDR3 is TGTGCCAGCTCACCCTACCCCTCGGCGAGCCCGGCCGACGGGGAGCTGTTTTTT.

Written as DNA, the CDR3 is TGTGCCATCGGGGACACCGATGAGCAGTTCTTC. This encodes CAIGDTDEQFF. The chain recombines TRBV10-3 with TRBJ2-1, with D perhaps matching TRBD1 (6 bases). Germline CDR1 reads ENHRY; CDR2 reads SYGVKD. The CDR3 has 11 amino acids. The V gene lost 8 bases and the J gene lost 8 bases, with 10 bases spanning the gap.

J is TRBJ2-5 and V is TRBV7-2, with TRBD2 matching over 7 bases. This CDR3 contains 15 residues. CDR1 SGHTA and CDR2 FQGNSA come from the germline V gene. After removal of 5 bases from V and 1 base from J, the junction contained 7 bases not matched to a gene. As DNA, the CDR3 is TGTGCCAGCAGCCTCCAGCGGGGCTCCCAAGAGACCCAGTACTTC. Translated: CASSLQRGSQETQYF. Variable domain in full (rest from reference TRBV7-2 and TRBJ2-5): GAGVSQSPSNKVTEKGKDVELRCDPISGHTALYWYRQSLGQGLEFLIYFQGNSAPDKSGLPSDRFSAERTGGSVSTLTIQRTQQEDSAVYLCASSLQRGSQETQYFGPGTRLLVL.

The chain employs TRBV11-3 and TRBJ1-5; D might be TRBD1 (5 bases). V lost 5 bases and J 5 bases, leaving 28 bases between the germline ends. Germline assignment: CDR1 SGHNT and CDR2 YENEEA. The CDR3 contains 19 residues. The CDR3 loop reads CASSHPPWDSFLHDQPQHF. The CDR3 bases are TGTGCCAGCAGCCATCCGCCTTGGGACTCCTTCTTGCATGATCAGCCCCAGCATTTT.

The CDR3 loop is CASSGTYEQYF. Here the CDR3 DNA reads TGTGCCAGCTCCGGGACCTACGAGCAGTACTTC. The chain is built from TRBV18 and TRBJ2-7; perhaps TRBD2 as D (5 bases). The CDR3 loop spans 11 amino acids. The V end was cut by 6 bases, the J end by 2 bases, with 5 bases between. In germline, CDR1 is KGHSH, CDR2 LQKENI. Full variable domain (rest looked up from reference TRBV18 and TRBJ2-7): NAGVMQNPRHLVRRRGQEARLRCSPMKGHSHVYWYRQLPEEGLKFMVYLQKENIIDESGMPKERFSAEFPKEGPSILRIQQVVRGDSAAYFCASSGTYEQYFGPGTRLTVT.

The chain uses TRBV10-3 and TRBJ2-3, with 11 positions matching TRBD2. V was clipped by 6 bases and J by 2 bases; unmatched bases: 4. This CDR3 spans 15 amino acids. CDR1 is ENHRY and CDR2 is SYGVKD in the germline V gene. In DNA, the CDR3 is TGTGCCATCAGCCCGGGACTAGCGGACACAGATACGCAGTATTTT. This sequence encodes CAISPGLADTDTQYF.

V usage is TRBV18 and J usage is TRBJ2-5, with D unresolved. This CDR3 has 13 amino acids. The germline CDR1 and CDR2 sequences are KGHSH and LQKENI. V was trimmed by 5 bases and J by 3 bases, leaving 10 bases between them. The DNA for the CDR3 is TGTGCCAGCTCATCCGAAGCAGAAGAGACCCAGTACTTC. It yields the protein CASSSEAEETQYF. Full variable domain (missing parts from reference TRBV18 and TRBJ2-5): NAGVMQNPRHLVRRRGQEARLRCSPMKGHSHVYWYRQLPEEGLKFMVYLQKENIIDESGMPKERFSAEFPKEGPSILRIQQVVRGDSAAYFCASSSEAEETQYFGPGTRLLVL.

This chain uses TRBV18 with TRBJ1-1; 7 bases fit TRBD1. This CDR3 contains 16 residues. Germline V CDR1 and CDR2: KGHSH, LQKENI. The V segment lost 2 bases and the J segment 1 base; nucleotides outside the gene matches: 7. In nucleotides, the CDR3 is TGTGCCAGCTCACCAGTACCAGGGGGTTCGAACACTGAAGCTTTCTTT. Translation: CASSPVPGGSNTEAFF.

The gene calls are TRBV6-1 and TRBJ1-1; tentative D call: TRBD1 (6 bases). CDR1 is MNHNS, CDR2 SASEGT, per germline. There are 13 residues in the CDR3. V was cut by 2 bases and J by 5 bases, with 9 bases left in between. The CDR3 nucleotides are TGTGCCAGCAGTGAAAGGGGGGGGACTGAAGCTTTCTTT. Protein sequence: CASSERGGTEAFF.

The V gene is TRBV10-3, the J gene TRBJ1-1; D may be TRBD1 (6 bases). Trimming shortened V by 4 bases and J by 14 bases, and 14 bases separated the two germline ends. The CDR3 has 11 amino acids. Germline CDR1 and CDR2: ENHRY and SYGVKD. Written as DNA, the CDR3 is TGTGCCATCAGTGGGGGAGGGGGAGCCTTCTTT. It translates to CAISGGGGAFF.

The chain uses TRBV27 and TRBJ2-5; TRBD1 or TRBD2 may be the D gene (5 bases each). The germline CDR1 and CDR2 sequences are MNHEY and SMNVEV (reference sequence). The CDR3 is made up of 14 amino acids. V lost 2 bases and J lost 6, with 13 bases in between. CDR3 sequence reads: CASSLMGEGKTQYF. The CDR3 DNA reads as TGTGCCAGCAGTTTAATGGGGGAAGGGAAGACCCAGTACTTC.

The V gene is TRBV2, the J gene TRBJ2-5, with D maybe TRBD2 (6 bases). V dropped 5 bases and J dropped 5 bases, with 15 bases sitting between them. CDR1 is SNHLY and CDR2 is FYNNEI in the germline V gene. The CDR3 has 14 amino acids. In DNA, the CDR3 is TGTGCCAGCAGTACTAGAGAAGGAGGGGAGACCCAGTACTTC. Translated, it gives CASSTREGGETQYF.